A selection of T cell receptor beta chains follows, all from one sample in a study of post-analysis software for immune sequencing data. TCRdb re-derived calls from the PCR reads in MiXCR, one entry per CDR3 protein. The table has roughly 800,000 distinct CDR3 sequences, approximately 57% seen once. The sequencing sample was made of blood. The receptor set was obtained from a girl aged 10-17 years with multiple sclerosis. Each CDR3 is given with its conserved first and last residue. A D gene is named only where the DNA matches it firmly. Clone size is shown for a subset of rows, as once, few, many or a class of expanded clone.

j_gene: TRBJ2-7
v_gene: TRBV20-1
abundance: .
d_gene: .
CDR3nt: TGCAGTGCTAGAGCTGCCGGGTCCTACGAGCAGTACTTC
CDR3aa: CSARAAGSYEQYF

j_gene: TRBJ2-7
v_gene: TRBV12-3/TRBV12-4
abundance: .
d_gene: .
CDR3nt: TGTGCCAGCAGTTTAGACGGAGCCCCGGGCTACGAGCAGTACTTC
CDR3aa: CASSLDGAPGYEQYF

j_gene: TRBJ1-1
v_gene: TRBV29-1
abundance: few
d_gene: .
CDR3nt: TGCAGCGTCCACGTGGGGACGCCTAACACTGAAGCTTTCTTT
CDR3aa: CSVHVGTPNTEAFF

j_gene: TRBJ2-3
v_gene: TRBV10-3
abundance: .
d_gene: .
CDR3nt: TGTGCCATCAGTGAGTCCGCGTCTCCCACAGATACGCAGTATTTT
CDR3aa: CAISESASPTDTQYF

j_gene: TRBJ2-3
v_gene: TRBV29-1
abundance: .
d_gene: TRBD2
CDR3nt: TGCAGCGTTGGTGGACTAGCGGGCCTGGATACGCAGTATTTT
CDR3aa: CSVGGLAGLDTQYF

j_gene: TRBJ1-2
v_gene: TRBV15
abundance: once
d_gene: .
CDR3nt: TGTGCCACCAGCAGAGATCTTCCCCCAGGGATCGGTGGCTACACCTTC
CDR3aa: CATSRDLPPGIGGYTF

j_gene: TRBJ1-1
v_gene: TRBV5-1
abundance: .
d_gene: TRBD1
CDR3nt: TGCGCCAGCAGCCCGTCGGGCTTACAGGACAGGGCGGATTGGACTGAAGCTTTCTTT
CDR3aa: CASSPSGLQDRADWTEAFF

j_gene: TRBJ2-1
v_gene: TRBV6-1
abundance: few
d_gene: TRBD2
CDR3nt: TGTGCCAGCAGTGAACTGTTAGCGGGACACCCCCGTGGTGAGCAGTTCTTC
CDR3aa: CASSELLAGHPRGEQFF

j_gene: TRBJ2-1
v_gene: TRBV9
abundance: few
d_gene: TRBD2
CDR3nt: TGTGCCAGCAGCGTAGGGACTAGCCACAATGAGCAGTTCTTC
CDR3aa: CASSVGTSHNEQFF

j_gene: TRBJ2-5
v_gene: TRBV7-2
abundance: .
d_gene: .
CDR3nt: TGTGCCAGCAGCATACCACAGAGACAAGAGACCCAGTACTTC
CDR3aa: CASSIPQRQETQYF

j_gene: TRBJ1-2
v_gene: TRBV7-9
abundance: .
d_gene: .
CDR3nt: TGTGCCAGCAGCTTAGTGGGCTCATATGGCTACACCTTC
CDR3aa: CASSLVGSYGYTF

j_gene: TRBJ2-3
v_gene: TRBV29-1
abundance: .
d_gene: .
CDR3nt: TGCAGCGTAGAAAGACGGCTGACTAGCACAGATACGCAGTATTTT
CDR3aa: CSVERRLTSTDTQYF

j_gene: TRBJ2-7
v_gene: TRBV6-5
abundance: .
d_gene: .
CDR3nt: TGTGCCAGCAGAGACAGGTGGGGAAGCTCCTACGAGCAGTACTTC
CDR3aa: CASRDRWGSSYEQYF

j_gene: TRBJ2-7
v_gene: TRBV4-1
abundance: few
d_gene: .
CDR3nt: TGTGCCAGCAGTCAGGACAGCGGCTACGAGCAGTACTTC
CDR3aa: CASSQDSGYEQYF

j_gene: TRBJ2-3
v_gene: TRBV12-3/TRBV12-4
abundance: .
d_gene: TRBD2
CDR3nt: TGTGCCAGCGGATCACCAGGGACTAGCGGGGGTCGGAGGGATACGCAGTATTTT
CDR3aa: CASGSPGTSGGRRDTQYF

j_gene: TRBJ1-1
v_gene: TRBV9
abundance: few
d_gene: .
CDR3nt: TGTGCCAGCAGCTCAGGGACACGGAACACTGAAGCTTTCTTT
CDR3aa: CASSSGTRNTEAFF

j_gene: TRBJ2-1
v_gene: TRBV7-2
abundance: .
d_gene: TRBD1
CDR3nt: TGTGCCAGCAGCACATCCGGGACAGCCCTTAATGAGCAGTTCTTC
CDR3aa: CASSTSGTALNEQFF

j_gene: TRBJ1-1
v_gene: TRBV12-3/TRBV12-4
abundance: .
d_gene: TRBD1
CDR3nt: TGTGCCAGCAGTTTCCGACAGGGGACTGAAGCTTTCTTT
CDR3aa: CASSFRQGTEAFF

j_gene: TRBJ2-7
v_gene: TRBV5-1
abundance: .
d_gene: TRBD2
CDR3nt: TGCGCCAGCAGCACTTCTAGCGGGAGCTACGAGCAGTACTTC
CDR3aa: CASSTSSGSYEQYF

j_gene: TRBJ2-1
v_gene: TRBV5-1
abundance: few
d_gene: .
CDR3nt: TGCGCCAGCAGCGCGACCGGGAGTAACAATGAGCAGTTCTTC
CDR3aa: CASSATGSNNEQFF

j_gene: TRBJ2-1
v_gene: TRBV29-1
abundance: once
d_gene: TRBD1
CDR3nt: TGCAGCGTCGGACAGGTGGGGAAGCAGTTCTTC
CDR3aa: CSVGQVGKQFF

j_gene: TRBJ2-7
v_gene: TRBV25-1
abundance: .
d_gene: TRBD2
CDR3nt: TGTGCCAGCATTCCGACTAGCAGTTACGAGCAGTACTTC
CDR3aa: CASIPTSSYEQYF

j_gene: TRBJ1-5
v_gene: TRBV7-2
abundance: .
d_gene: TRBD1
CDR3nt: TGTGCCAGCAGCCACAGGGGTGGCAATCAGCCCCAGCATTTT
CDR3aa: CASSHRGGNQPQHF

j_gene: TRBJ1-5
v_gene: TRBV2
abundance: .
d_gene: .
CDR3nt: TGTGCCAGCAGTGGCAGTCTCGAAAGACTTTATCAGCCCCAGCATTTT
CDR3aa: CASSGSLERLYQPQHF

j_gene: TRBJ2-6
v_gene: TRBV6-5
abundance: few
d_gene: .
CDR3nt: TGTGCCAGCAGCGAAGGACCATCTGGGGCCAACGTCCTGACTTTC
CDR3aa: CASSEGPSGANVLTF

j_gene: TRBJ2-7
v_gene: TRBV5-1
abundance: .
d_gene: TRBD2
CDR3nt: TGCGCCAGCAGCCTAGGGACTAGCGGGAGTATCCACGAGCAGTACTTC
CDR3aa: CASSLGTSGSIHEQYF

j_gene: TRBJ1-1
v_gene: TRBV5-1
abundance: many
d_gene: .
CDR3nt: TGTGCCAGCAGTTTAGCATTGAACACTGAAGCTTTCTTT
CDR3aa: CASSLALNTEAFF

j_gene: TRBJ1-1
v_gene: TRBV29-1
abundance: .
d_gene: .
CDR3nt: TGCAGCGTTGTACAGAACACTGAAGCTTTCTTT
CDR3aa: CSVVQNTEAFF

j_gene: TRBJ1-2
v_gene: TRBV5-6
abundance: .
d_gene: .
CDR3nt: TGTGCCAGCAGAACAGGGAGGGATGGCTACACCTTC
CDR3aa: CASRTGRDGYTF

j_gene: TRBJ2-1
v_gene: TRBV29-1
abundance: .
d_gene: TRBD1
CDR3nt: TGCAGCGTCATCCGGGACAGGGGGCTTGAGCAGTTCTTC
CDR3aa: CSVIRDRGLEQFF

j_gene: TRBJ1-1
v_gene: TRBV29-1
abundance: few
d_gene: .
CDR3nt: TGCAGCGTATTTCAGGGGTATGAAGCTTTCTTT
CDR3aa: CSVFQGYEAFF

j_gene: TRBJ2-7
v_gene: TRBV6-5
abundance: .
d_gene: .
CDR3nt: TGTGCCAGCAGTCCTAGCCGTAGTGGTCGGAACGAGCAGTACTTC
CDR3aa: CASSPSRSGRNEQYF

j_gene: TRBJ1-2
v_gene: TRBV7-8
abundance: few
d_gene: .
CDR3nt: TGTGCCAGCACCATAGTAGGGACGGGGCTCGACTACACCTTC
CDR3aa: CASTIVGTGLDYTF

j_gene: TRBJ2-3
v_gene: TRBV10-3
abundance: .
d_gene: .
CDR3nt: TGTGCCATCAGGGAGGACAGCCAACGCACAGATACGCAGTATTTT
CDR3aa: CAIREDSQRTDTQYF

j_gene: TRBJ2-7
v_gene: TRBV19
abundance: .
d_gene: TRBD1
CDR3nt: TGTGCCAGTAGGATGGGACAGGACGAAACCTACGAGCAGTACTTC
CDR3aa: CASRMGQDETYEQYF

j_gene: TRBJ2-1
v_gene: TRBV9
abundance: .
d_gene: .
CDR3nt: TGTGCCAGCAGCGTAGTTGGACGTAGCTCCTACAATGAGCAGTTCTTC
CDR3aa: CASSVVGRSSYNEQFF

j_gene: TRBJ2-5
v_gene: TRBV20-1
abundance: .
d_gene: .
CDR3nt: TGCAGTGCTGCACAGGGCCGAGAGACCCAGTACTTC
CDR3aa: CSAAQGRETQYF

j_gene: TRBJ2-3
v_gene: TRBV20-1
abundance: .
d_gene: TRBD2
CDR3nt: TGCAGTGCTAGAGATCGGGGCGGGAGGGGCACAGATACGCAGTATTTT
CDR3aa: CSARDRGGRGTDTQYF

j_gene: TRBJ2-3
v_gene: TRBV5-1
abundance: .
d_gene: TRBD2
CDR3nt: TGCGCCAGCGGGGAGTCGCGGGAGACAGATACGCAGTATTTT
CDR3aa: CASGESRETDTQYF